This T cell receptor beta chain was observed in a study of CXCR3-negative and CXCR3-positive naive CD8 T cells. Overall study results and limits: Hydrophobicity of TRB CDR3s was greater in CXCR3-positive naive cells than in CXCR3-negative naive cells. Similarly elevated diversity marked both naive subsets, with memory CD8+ cells showing far lower diversity. TRB CDR3 properties indicated TCR strength, while surface CD5 was similar across naive subsets.

Germline V gene sequence: CDR1 SGHAT, CDR2 FQNNGV. This CDR3 has 15 residues. Regarding this clonotype: Its matching antigen is unknown.

Identification of naive CD8+ T cells rested on CD45RO-CCR7+CD27+CD95- status. With UMI labels, 5' RACE was used to prepare the TRB cDNA libraries. From its re-call of the 5' RACE reads, TCRdb lists each CDR3 protein once, without DNA. In total, the table holds tens of thousands of distinct CDR3 sequences. The sequence derives from a human donor in good health. Some clones in this sample may be carry-over from other donors' samples. The rearrangement joins TRBV11-2 to TRBJ2-7; TCRdb's assignment of TRBD1 cannot be checked, as there is no DNA. The sequenced sample was naive CXCR3+ CD8+ T cells from blood. The subset: CD45RO-CCR7+CD27+CD95- naive CD8+ T cells expressing CXCR3 (TNR3+). The CDR3 spells CASSLDRGYSYEQYF.